This entry is about one T cell receptor beta chain. Its antigen is currently unknown. The CDR3 has 14 residues. Trimming stripped 5 bases from V and 7 bases from J, with 14 bases between. Germline V gene lookup returns CDR1 KGHSH and CDR2 LQKENI. The sample originates from a study of T cell responses to AZD1222 COVID-19 vaccine. Profiled with immunoSEQ multiplex PCR; TCRdb holds only in-frame clones, not every one. The table shows 150,000 to 200,000 clones, with 87% occurring only once. Study-wide results and caveats: Repertoire collection took place solely once the T cell response had peaked. Dominant at 160-218 and 743-854, vaccine-associated CD4 TCRs also spanned spike. When two AZD1222 doses had been given, Spike-specific TCR breadth and depth rose.

This specimen was peripheral blood, taken on day 0 of MenACWY control vaccination. The rearrangement uses TRBV18 and TRBJ2-2; D might be TRBD1 or TRBD2, each matching 5 bases. The sequence was obtained from an adult in good health. CDR3 sequence reads: CASSALWGNGELFF. The CDR3 DNA reads as TGTGCCAGCTCAGCCCTCTGGGGGAACGGGGAGCTGTTTTTT.